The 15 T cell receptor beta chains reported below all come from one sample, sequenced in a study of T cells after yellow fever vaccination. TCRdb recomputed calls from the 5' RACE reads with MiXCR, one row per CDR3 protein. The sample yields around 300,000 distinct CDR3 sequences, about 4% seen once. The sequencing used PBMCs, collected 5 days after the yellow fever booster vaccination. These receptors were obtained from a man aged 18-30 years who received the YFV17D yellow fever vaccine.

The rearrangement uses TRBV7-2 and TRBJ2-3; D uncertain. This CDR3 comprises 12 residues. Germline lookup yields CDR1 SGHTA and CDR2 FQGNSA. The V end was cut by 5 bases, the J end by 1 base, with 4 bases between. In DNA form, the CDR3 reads TGTGCCAGCAGCACCCGCACAGATACGCAGTATTTT. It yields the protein CASSTRTDTQYF.

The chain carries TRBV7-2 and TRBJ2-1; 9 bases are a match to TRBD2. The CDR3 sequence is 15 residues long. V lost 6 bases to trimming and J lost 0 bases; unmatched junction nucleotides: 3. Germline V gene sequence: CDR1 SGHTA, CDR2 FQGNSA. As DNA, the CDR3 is TGTGCCAGCAGGGGAGCGGGGGGCTCCTACAATGAGCAGTTCTTC. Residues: CASRGAGGSYNEQFF.

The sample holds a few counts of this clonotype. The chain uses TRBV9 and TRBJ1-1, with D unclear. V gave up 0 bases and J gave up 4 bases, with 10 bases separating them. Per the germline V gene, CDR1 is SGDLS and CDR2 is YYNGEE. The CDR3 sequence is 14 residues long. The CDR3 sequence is CASSVDPNPTEAFF. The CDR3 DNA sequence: TGTGCCAGCAGCGTAGACCCGAACCCCACTGAAGCTTTCTTT.

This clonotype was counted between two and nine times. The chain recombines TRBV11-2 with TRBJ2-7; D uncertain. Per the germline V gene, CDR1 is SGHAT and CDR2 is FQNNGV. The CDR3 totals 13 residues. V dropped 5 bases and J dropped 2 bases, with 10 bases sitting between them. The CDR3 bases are TGTGCCAGCAGCCATCCAGTAGCCTACGAGCAGTACGTC. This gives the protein CASSHPVAYEQYV.

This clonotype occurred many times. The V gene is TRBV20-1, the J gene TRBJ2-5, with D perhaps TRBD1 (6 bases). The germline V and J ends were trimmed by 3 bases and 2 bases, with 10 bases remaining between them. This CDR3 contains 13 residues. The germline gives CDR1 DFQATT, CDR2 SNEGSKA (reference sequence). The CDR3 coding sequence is TGCAGTGCTAGGCGGACAGCTCAAGAGACCCAGTACTTC. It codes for CSARRTAQETQYF.

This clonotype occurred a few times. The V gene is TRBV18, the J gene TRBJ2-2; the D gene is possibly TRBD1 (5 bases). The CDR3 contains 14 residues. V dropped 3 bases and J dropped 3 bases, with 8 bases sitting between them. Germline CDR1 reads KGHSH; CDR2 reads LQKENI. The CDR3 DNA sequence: TGTGCCAGCTCACCGACAGTTGACACCGGGGAGCTGTTTTTT. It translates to CASSPTVDTGELFF.

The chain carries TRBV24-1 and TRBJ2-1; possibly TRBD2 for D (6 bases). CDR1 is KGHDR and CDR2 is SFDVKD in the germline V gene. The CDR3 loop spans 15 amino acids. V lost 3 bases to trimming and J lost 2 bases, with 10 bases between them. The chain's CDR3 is CATSDHAGPYNEQFF. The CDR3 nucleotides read TGTGCCACCAGTGATCATGCGGGACCCTACAATGAGCAGTTCTTC.

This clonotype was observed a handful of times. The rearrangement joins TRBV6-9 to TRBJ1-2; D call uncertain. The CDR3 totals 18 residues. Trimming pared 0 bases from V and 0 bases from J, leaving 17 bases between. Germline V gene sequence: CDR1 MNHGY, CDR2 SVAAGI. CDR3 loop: CASSYSHPGRKANYGYTF. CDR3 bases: TGTGCCAGCAGTTATTCCCACCCGGGCAGGAAAGCTAACTATGGCTACACCTTC.

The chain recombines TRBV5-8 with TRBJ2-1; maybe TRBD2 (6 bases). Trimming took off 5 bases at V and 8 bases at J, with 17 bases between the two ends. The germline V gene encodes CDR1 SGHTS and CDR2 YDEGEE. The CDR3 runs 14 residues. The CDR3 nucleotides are TGTGCCAGCAGTCGCCGACGGAGGGTGGATGAGCAGTTCTTC. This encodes CASSRRRRVDEQFF. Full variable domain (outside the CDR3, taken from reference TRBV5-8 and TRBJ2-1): EAGVTQSPTHLIKTRGQQATLRCSPISGHTSVYWYQQALGLGLQFLLWYDEGEERNRGNFPPRFSGRQFPNYSSELNVNALELEDSALYLCASSRRRRVDEQFFGPGTRLTVL.

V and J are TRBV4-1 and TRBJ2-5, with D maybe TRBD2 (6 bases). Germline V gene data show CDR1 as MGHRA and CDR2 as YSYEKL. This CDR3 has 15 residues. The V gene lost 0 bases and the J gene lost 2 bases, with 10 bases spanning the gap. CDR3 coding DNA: TGCGCCAGCAGCCAAGATTTAGCGGTTCAAGAGACCCAGTACTTC. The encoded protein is CASSQDLAVQETQYF.

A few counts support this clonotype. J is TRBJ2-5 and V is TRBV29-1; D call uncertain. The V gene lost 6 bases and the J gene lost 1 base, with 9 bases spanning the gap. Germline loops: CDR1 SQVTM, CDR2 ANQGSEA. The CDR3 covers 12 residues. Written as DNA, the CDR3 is TGCAGCGTCCCCCGGGCCCAAGAGACCCAGTACTTC. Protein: CSVPRAQETQYF.

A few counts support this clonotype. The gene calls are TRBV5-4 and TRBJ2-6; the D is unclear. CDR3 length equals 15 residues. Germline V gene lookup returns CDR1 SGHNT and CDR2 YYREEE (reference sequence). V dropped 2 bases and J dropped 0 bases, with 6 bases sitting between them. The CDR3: CASSFPLSGANVLTF. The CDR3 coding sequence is TGTGCCAGCAGCTTTCCCCTCTCTGGGGCCAACGTCCTGACTTTC.

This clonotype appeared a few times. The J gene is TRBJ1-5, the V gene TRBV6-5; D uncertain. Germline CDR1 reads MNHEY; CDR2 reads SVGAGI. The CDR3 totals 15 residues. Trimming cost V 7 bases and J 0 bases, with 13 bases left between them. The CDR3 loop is CASTRTGNSNQPQHF. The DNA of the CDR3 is TGTGCCAGCACTCGGACGGGTAATAGCAATCAGCCCCAGCATTTT.

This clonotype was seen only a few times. The CDR3 loop is CASGSQGAATGELFF. CDR3 DNA sequence: TGTGCCAGCGGGAGTCAGGGAGCGGCCACCGGGGAGCTGTTTTTT. The rearrangement uses TRBV6-6 and TRBJ2-2, with D possibly being TRBD1 or TRBD2 (5 bases each). Trimming left V 8 bases short and J 4 bases short, with 17 bases between. Germline-derived CDR1 and CDR2 are MNHNY and SVGAGI (reference sequence). CDR3 length: 15 amino acids.

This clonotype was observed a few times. The CDR3 sequence is CASRYSGALHYGYTF. The CDR3 DNA reads TGTGCCAGTAGATATTCAGGGGCGCTTCACTATGGCTACACCTTC. V is TRBV19 and J is TRBJ1-2; possibly TRBD1 for D (6 bases). Trimming stripped 6 bases from V and 3 bases from J, with 17 bases between. CDR1 and CDR2 (germline): LNHDA, SQIVND (reference sequence). This CDR3 has 15 amino acids.